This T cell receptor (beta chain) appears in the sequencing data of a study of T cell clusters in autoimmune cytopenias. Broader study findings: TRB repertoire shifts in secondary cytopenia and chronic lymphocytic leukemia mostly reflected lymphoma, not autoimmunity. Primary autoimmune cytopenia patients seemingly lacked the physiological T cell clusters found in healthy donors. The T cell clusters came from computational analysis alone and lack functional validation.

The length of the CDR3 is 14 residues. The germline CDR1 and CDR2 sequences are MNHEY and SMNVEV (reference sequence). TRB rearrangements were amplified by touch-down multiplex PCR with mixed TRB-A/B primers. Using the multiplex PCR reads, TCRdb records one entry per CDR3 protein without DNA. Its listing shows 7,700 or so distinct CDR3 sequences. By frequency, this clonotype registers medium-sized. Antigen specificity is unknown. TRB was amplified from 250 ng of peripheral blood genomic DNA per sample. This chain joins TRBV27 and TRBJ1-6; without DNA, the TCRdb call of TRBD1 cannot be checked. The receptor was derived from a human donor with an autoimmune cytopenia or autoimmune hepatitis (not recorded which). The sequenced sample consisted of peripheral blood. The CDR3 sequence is CASSNRGQDSPLHF.